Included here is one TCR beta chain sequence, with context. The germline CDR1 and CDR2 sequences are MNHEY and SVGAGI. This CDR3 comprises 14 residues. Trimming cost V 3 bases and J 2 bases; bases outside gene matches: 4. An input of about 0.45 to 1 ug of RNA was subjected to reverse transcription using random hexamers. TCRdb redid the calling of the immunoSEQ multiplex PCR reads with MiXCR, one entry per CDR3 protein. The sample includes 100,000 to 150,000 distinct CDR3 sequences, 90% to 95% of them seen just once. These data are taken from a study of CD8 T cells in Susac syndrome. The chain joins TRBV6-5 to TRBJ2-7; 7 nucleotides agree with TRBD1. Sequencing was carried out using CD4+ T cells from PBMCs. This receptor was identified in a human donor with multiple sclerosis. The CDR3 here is CASSYRQGAYEQYF. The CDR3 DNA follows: TGTGCCAGCAGTTATCGGCAGGGGGCCTACGAGCAGTACTTC.